This entry is about one TCR beta chain. Antigen unknown. This CDR3 is built from 12 residues. Germline V gene data show CDR1 as SNHLY and CDR2 as FYNNEI. V gave up 7 bases and J gave up 2 bases, with 7 bases separating them. The repertoire was sequenced with immunoSEQ multiplex PCR; TCRdb's copy has only in-frame clones and lacks some. Among some 2 million clones, less than 95% were seen once, and the ten largest hold 0.9% to 1.3%. Naivety among CD8 cells was defined by CD45RO negativity and positive CCR7 selection, thereby excluding terminally differentiated effector memory CD45RA+ cells. Within Nashville, Tennessee resided all donors, each a Caucasian adult. The data were obtained in a study of shared clonotypes between healthy human individuals. About the research overall: CD4 naive cells filled three plates per donor, CD4 memory three, CD8 naive two and CD8 memory one.

Points from the study as a whole: Lower generation probabilities were found for non-shared clonotypes than for those shared by all four donors. The study sampled only blood, and tissue repertoires likely differ.

The sample was naive CD8+ T cells sorted from blood. This sequence joins TRBV2 and TRBJ2-3, with a weak D call TRBD2 (5 bases). This clonotype originated in a young man in good health. In DNA form, the CDR3 reads TGTGCCAGCAATGGACTCACAGATACGCAGTATTTT. This gives the protein CASNGLTDTQYF.